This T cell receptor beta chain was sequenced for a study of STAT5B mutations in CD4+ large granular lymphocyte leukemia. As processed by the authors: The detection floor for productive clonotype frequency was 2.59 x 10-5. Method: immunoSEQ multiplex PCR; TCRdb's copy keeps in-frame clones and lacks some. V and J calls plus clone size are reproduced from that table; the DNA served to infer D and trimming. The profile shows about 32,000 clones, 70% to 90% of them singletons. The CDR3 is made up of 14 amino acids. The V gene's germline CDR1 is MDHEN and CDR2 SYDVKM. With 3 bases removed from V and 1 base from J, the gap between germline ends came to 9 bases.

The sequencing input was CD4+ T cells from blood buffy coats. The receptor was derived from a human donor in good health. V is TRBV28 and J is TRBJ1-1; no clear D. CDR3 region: CASSLANQNTEAFF. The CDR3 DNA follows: TGTGCCAGCAGTTTGGCGAATCAGAACACTGAAGCTTTCTTT.